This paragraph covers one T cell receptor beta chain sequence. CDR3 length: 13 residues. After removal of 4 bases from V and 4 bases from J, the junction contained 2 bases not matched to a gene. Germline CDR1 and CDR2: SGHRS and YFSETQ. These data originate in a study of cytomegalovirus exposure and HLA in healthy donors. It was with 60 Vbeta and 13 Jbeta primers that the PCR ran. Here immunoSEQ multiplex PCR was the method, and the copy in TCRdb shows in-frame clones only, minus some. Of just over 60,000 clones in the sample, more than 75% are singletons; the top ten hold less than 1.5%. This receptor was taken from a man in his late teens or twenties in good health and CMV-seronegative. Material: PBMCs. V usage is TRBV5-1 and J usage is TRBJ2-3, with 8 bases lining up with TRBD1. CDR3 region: CASSDRGPDTQYF. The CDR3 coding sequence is TGCGCCAGCAGCGACAGGGGCCCAGATACGCAGTATTTT.